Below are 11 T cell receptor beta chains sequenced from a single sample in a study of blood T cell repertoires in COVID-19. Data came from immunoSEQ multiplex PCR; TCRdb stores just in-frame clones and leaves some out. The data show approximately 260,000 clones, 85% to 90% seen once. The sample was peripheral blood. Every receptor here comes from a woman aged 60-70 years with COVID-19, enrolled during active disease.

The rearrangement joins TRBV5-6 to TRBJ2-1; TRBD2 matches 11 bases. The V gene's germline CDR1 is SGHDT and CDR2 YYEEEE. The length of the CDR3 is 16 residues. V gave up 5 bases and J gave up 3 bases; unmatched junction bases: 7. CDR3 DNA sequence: TGTGCCAGCAGTCAACTAGCGGGGGACGTCTACAATGAGCAGTTCTTC. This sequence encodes CASSQLAGDVYNEQFF.

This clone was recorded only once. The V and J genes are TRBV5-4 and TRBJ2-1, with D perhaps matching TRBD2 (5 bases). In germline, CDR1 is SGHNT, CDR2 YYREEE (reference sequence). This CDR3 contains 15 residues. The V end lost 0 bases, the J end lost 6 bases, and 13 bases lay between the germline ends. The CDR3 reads CASSLEIAWGNEQFF. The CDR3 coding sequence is TGTGCCAGCAGCTTGGAAATAGCGTGGGGCAATGAGCAGTTCTTC.

The CDR3 DNA is TGTGCCAGCAGCTTCCCTACGGAGACGGGGGAAAAACTGTTTTTT. This translates into CASSFPTETGEKLFF. This sequence joins TRBV5-6 and TRBJ1-4; D gene ambiguous. V dropped 2 bases and J dropped 8 bases, with 16 bases sitting between them. Germline V lookup: CDR1 SGHDT, CDR2 YYEEEE. The CDR3 consists of 15 residues.

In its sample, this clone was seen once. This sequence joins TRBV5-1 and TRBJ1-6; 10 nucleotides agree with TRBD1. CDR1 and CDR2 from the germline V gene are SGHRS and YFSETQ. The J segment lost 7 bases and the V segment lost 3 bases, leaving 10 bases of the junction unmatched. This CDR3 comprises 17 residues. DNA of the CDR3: TGCGCCAGCAGCTCATTTCCCCCGGGACAGGGGAATTCACCCCTCCACTTT. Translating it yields CASSSFPPGQGNSPLHF. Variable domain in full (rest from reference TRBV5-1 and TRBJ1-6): KAGVTQTPRYLIKTRGQQVTLSCSPISGHRSVSWYQQTPGQGLQFLFEYFSETQRNKGNFPGRFSGRQFSNSRSEMNVSTLELGDSALYLCASSSFPPGQGNSPLHFGNGTRLTVT.

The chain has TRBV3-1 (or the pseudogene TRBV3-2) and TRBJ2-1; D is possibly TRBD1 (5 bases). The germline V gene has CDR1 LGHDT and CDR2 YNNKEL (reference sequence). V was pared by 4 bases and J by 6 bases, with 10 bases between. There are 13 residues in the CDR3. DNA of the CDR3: TGTGCCAGCAGCCGCAACAGGCTCAATGAGCAGTTCTTC. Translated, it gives CASSRNRLNEQFF.

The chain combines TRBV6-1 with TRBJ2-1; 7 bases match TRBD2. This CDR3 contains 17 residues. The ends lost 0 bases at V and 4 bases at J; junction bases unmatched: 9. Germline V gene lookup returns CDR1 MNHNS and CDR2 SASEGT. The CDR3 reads CASSEALSGEAYNEQFF. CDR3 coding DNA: TGTGCCAGCAGTGAAGCCCTGAGCGGGGAGGCTTACAATGAGCAGTTCTTC.

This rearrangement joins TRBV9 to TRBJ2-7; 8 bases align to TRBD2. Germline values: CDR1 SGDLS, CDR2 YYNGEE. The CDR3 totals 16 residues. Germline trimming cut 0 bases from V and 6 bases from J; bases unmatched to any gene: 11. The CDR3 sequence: CASSVEGRAGVFEQYF. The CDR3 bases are TGTGCCAGCAGCGTAGAGGGGAGAGCGGGGGTTTTCGAGCAGTACTTC.

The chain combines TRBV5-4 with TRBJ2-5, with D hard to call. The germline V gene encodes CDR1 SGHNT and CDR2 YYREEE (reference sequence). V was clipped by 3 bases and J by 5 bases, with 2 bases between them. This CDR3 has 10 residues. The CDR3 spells CASSSETQYF. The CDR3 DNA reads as TGTGCCAGCAGCTCTGAGACCCAGTACTTC.

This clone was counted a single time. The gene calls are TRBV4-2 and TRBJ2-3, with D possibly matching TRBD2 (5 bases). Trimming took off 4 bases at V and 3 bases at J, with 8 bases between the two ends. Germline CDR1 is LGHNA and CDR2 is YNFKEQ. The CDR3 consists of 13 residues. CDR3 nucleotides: TGTGCCAGCAGCCCACTAGATACAGATACGCAGTATTTT. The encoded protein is CASSPLDTDTQYF.

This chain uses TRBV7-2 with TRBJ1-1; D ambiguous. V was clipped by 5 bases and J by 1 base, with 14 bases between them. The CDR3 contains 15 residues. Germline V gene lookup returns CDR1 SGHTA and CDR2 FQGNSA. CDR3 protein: CASSPIYTANTEAFF. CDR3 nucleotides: TGTGCCAGCAGCCCAATTTATACAGCGAACACTGAAGCTTTCTTT.

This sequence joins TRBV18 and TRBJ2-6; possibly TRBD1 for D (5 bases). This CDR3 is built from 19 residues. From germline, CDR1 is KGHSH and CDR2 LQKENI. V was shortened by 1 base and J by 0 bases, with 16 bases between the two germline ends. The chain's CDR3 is CASSPRQLLLSSGANVLTF. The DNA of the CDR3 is TGTGCCAGCTCACCACGACAGCTACTTTTAAGCTCTGGGGCCAACGTCCTGACTTTC.